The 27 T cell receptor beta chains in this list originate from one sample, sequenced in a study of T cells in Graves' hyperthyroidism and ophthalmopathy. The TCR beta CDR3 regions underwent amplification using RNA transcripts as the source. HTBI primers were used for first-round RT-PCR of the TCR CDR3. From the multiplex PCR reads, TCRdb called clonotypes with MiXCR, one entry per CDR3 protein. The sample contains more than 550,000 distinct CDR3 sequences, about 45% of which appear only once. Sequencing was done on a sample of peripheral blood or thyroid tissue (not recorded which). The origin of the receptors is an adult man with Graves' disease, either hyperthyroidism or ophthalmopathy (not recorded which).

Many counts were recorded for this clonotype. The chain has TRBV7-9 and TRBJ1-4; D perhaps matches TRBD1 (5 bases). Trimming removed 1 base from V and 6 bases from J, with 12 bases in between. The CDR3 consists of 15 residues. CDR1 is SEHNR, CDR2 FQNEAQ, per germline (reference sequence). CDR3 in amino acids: CASSLVRTGDEKLFF. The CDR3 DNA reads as TGTGCCAGCAGCTTAGTCAGAACGGGGGATGAAAAACTGTTTTTT. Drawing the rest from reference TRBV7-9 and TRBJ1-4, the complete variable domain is DTGVSQNPRHKITKRGQNVTFRCDPISEHNRLYWYRQTLGQGPEFLTYFQNEAQLEKSRLLSDRFSAERPKGSFSTLEIQRTEQGDSAMYLCASSLVRTGDEKLFFGSGTQLSVL.

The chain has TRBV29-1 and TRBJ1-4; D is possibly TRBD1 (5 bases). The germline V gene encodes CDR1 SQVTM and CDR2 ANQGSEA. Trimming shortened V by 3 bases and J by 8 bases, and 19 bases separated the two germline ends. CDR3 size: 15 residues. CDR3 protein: CSVEQARGYGEKLFF. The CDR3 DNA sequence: TGCAGCGTTGAGCAGGCGAGGGGCTATGGCGAAAAACTGTTTTTT.

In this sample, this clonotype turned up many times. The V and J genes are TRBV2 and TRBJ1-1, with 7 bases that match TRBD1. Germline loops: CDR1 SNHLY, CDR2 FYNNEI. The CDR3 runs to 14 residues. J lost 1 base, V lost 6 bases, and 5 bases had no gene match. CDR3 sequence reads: CASRGDSENTEAFF. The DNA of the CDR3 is TGTGCCAGCAGGGGGGACAGCGAGAACACTGAAGCTTTCTTT.

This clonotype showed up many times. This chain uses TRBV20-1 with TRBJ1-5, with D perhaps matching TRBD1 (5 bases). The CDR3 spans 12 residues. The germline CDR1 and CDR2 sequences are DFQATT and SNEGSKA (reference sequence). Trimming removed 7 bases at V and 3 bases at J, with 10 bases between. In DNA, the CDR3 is TGCAGTGTGGGGCGGGCCAATCAGCCCCAGCATTTT. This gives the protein CSVGRANQPQHF.

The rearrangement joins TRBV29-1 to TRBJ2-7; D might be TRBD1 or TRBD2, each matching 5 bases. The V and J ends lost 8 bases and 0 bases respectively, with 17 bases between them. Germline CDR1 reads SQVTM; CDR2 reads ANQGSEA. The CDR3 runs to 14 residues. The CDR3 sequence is CSSGEGRFSYEQYF. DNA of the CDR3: TGCAGCTCTGGCGAGGGGCGGTTCTCCTACGAGCAGTACTTC.

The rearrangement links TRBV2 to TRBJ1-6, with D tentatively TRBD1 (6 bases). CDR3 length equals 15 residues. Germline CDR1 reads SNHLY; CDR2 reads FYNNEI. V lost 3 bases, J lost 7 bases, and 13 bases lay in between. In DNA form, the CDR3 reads TGTGCCAGCAGTGAGATGACAGGAGGGAATTCACCCCTCCACTTT. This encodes CASSEMTGGNSPLHF.

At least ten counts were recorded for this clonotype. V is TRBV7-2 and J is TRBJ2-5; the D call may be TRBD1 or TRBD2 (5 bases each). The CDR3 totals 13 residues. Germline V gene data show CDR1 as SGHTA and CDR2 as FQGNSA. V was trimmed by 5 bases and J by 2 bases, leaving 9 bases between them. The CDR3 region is CASSRDPQETQYF. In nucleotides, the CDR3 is TGTGCCAGCAGCCGGGACCCGCAAGAGACCCAGTACTTC.

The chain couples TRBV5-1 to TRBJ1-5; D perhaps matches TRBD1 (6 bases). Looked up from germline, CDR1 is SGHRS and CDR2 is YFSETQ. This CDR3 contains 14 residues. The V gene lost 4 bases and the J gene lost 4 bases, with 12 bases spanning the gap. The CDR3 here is CASSLLTGNQPQHF. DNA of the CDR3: TGCGCCAGCAGCCTGTTGACAGGAAATCAGCCCCAGCATTTT.

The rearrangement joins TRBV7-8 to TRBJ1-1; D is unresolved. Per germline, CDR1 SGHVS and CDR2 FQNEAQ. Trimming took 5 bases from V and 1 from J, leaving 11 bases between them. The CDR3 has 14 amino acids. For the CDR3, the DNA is TGTGCCAGCAGCCAGGTAACTGAGAACACTGAAGCTTTCTTT. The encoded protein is CASSQVTENTEAFF. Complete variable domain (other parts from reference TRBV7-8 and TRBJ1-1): GAGVSQSPRYKVAKRGQDVALRCDPISGHVSLFWYQQALGQGPEFLTYFQNEAQLDKSGLPSDRFFAERPEGSVSTLKIQRTQQEDSAVYLCASSQVTENTEAFFGQGTRLTVV.

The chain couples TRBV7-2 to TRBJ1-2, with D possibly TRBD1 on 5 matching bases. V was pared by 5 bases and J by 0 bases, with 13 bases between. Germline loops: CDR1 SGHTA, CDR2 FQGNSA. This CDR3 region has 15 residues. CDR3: CASSKRQRPNYGYTF. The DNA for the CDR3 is TGTGCCAGCAGCAAAAGACAGCGGCCTAACTATGGCTACACCTTC.

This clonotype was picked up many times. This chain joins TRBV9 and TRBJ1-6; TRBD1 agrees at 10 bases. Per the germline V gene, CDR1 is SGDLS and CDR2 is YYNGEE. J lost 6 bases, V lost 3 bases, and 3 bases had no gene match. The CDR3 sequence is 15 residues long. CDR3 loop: CASSEGQGPNSPLHF. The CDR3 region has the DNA TGTGCCAGCAGCGAGGGACAGGGGCCTAATTCACCCCTCCACTTT.

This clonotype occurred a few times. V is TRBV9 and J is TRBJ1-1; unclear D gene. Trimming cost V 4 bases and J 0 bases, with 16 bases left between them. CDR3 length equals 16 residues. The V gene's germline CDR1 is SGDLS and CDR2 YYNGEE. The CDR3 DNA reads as TGTGCCAGCAGCCCGGCCCTGCGGGATATGAACACTGAAGCTTTCTTT. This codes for CASSPALRDMNTEAFF.

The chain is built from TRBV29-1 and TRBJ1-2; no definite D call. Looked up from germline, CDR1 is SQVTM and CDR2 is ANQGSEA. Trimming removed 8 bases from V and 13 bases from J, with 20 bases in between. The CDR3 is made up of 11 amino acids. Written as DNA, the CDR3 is TGCAGCAGCTTGTCACACCAACAGCTCACCTTC. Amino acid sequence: CSSLSHQQLTF.

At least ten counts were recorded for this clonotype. The CDR3 DNA follows: TGCAGTGCGGACAGGCGTAGCTCCTACGAGCAGTACTTC. Translated: CSADRRSSYEQYF. The chain has TRBV20-1 and TRBJ2-7, with 7 positions matching TRBD1. Germline-derived CDR1 and CDR2 are DFQATT and SNEGSKA (reference sequence). CDR3 length: 13 amino acids. V lost 6 bases and J lost 0; bases outside the gene matches: 5.

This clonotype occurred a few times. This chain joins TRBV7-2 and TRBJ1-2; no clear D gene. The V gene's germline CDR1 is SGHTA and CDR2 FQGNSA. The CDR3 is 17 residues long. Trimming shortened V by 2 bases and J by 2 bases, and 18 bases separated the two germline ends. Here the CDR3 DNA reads TGTGCCAGCAGCTTATCCCCAAACCTAGGGAAGAACTATGGCTACACCTTC. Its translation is CASSLSPNLGKNYGYTF.

The CDR3 region has the DNA TGTGCCAGCAGTTCACTAACCTTGGACGCCATATATTTT. This translates into CASSSLTLDAIYF. The chain recombines TRBV6-5 with TRBJ1-3; D not certain. The CDR3 is 13 residues long. Germline V gene lookup returns CDR1 MNHEY and CDR2 SVGAGI. V gave up 4 bases and J gave up 11 bases, with 15 bases separating them.

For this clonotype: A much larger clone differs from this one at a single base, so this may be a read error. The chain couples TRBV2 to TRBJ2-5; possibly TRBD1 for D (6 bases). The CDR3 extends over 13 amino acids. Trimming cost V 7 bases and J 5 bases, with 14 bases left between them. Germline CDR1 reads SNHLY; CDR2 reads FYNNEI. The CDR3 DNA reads TGTGCCAGCACCAGGGGCGAGGGGGAGACCCAGTACTTC. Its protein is CASTRGEGETQYF.

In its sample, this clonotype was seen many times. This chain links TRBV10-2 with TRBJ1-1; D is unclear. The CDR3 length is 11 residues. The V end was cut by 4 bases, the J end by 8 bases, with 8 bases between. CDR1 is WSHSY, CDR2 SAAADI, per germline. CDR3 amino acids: CASSGMSEAFF. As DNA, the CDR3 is TGCGCCAGCAGTGGGATGTCGGAAGCTTTCTTT.

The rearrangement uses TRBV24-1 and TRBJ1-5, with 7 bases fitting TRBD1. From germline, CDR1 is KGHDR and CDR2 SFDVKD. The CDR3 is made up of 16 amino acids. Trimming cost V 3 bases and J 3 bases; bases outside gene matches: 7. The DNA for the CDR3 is TGTGCCACCAGTGATACGACCGGGACAGCCAATCAGCCCCAGCATTTT. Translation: CATSDTTGTANQPQHF.

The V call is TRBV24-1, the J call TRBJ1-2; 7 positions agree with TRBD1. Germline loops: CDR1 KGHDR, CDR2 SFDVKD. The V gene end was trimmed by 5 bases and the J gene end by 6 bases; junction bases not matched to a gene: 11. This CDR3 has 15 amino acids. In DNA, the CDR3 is TGTGCCACCAGTGGTGGGACAGCCGGGGTCCATGGCTACACCTTC. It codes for CATSGGTAGVHGYTF.

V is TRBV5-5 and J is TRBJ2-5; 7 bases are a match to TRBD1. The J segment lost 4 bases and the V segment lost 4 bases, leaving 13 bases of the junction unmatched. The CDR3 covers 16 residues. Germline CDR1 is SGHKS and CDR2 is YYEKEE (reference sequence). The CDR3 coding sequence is TGTGCCAGCAGCCCACAAGGACAGGCGGTCGGAGAGACCCAGTACTTC. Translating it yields CASSPQGQAVGETQYF.

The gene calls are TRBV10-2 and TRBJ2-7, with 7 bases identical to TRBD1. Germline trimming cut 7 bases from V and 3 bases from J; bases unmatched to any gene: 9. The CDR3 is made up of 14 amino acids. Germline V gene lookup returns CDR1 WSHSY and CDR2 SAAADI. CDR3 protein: CASTPRTGSYEQYF. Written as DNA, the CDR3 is TGCGCCAGCACCCCCCGGACAGGTAGCTACGAGCAGTACTTC.

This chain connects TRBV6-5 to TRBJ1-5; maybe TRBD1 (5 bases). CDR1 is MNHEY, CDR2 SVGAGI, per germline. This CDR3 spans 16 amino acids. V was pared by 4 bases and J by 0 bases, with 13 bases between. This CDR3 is CASSSIGTDSNQPQHF. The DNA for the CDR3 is TGTGCCAGCAGTTCCATAGGGACGGATAGCAATCAGCCCCAGCATTTT.

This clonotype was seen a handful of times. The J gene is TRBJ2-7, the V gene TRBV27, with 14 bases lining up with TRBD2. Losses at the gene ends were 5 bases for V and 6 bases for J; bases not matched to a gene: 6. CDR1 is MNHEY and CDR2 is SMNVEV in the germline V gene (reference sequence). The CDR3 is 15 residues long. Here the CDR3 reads CASSKPGLAGVEQYF. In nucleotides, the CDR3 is TGTGCCAGCAGTAAACCGGGACTAGCGGGAGTCGAGCAGTACTTC.

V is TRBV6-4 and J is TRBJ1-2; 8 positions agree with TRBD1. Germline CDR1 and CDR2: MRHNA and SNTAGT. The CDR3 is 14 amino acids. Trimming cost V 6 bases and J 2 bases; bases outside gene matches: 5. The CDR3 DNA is TGTGCCAGCAGAGGACAGGGACACAACTATGGCTACACCTTC. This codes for CASRGQGHNYGYTF.

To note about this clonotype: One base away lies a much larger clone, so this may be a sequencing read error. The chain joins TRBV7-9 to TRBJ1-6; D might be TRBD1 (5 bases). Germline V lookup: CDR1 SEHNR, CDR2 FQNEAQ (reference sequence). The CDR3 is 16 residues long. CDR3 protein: CASSRLTVSYNSPPHF. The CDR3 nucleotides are TGTGCCAGCAGCAGATTGACAGTCTCCTATAATTCACCCCCCCACTTT.

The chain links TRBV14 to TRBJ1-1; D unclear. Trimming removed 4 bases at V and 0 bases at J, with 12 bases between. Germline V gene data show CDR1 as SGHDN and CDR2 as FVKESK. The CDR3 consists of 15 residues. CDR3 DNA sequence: TGTGCCAGCAGCCCCGAAGGGAATATGAACACTGAAGCTTTCTTT. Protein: CASSPEGNMNTEAFF.